A selection of T cell receptor beta chains follows, all from one sample in a study of CD8+ T cells in alopecia areata. Using immunoSEQ multiplex PCR, the repertoire was profiled, and TCRdb retains in-frame clones only, with some absent. Of roughly 5,900 clones in the sample, roughly 67% were seen once. Material: skin, obtained at roughly week 30, from a patient treated with tofacitinib. The receptors were sampled from a human donor with alopecia areata. Both conserved end residues are part of each CDR3. Fields, in order: clone size, D gene, V gene, J gene, CDR3 DNA, CDR3 protein. A D gene is named only where the DNA matches it firmly. Not every row has a clone size; where given, it reads once, few, many or a size class.

.	.	TRBV20-1	TRBJ2-1	TGCAGTGCCCTAGGGGATGAGCAGTTCTTC	CSALGDEQFF
.	TRBD2	TRBV2	TRBJ2-7	TGTGCCAGCAAGACTAGCAGCCACGAGCAGTACTTC	CASKTSSHEQYF
.	.	TRBV12-5	TRBJ2-1	TGTGCTAGTGGTTTGGGCGAGAACTACAATGAGCAGTTCTTC	CASGLGENYNEQFF
.	TRBD2	TRBV4-1	TRBJ2-4	TGCGCCAGCAGCCCACACCGGACTAGCGGGAGGCGCGTCATTCAGTACTTC	CASSPHRTSGRRVIQYF
.	TRBD1	TRBV6-6	TRBJ1-2	TGTGCCAGCAGATCGGGACAGGAAAACTATGGCTACACCTTC	CASRSGQENYGYTF
.	.	TRBV10-3	TRBJ1-6	TGTGCCATCAGTGAGTCCAGGGATTCACCCCTCCACTTT	CAISESRDSPLHF
.	.	TRBV6-5	TRBJ1-1	TGTGCCAGCAGCCCCCTAGGGATCGACACTGAAGCTTTCTTT	CASSPLGIDTEAFF
.	TRBD2	TRBV4-1	TRBJ2-1	TGCGCCAGCAGCCAACCACTAGCGGGCCTTTACAATGAGCAGTTCTTC	CASSQPLAGLYNEQFF
.	.	TRBV7-9	TRBJ2-1	TGTGCCAGCAGCTTAGCGGGACCCATCTACAATGAGCAGTTCTTC	CASSLAGPIYNEQFF
.	.	TRBV11-1	TRBJ2-7	TGTGCCAGCAGCTTAGTACAGGGAGCCTACGAGCAGTACTTC	CASSLVQGAYEQYF
.	TRBD1	TRBV6-6	TRBJ2-7	TGTGCCAGCGGACAGGTCAACGAGCAGTACTTC	CASGQVNEQYF
.	.	TRBV6-1	TRBJ1-2	TGTGCCAGCAGTGAAACAGACAGGATCTATGGCTACACCTTC	CASSETDRIYGYTF
.	.	TRBV6-6	TRBJ1-3	TGTGCCAGCAGTTACGACAGAGGAAACACCATATATTTT	CASSYDRGNTIYF
few	.	TRBV5-5	TRBJ2-7	TGTGCCAGCACGCGGGGATCGGGACAGCGAAACGAGCAGTACTTC	CASTRGSGQRNEQYF
.	TRBD2	TRBV7-8	TRBJ2-3	TGTGCCAGCAGCTTAGTTTTTGCGGGAGGGTATCCAGATACGCAGTATTTT	CASSLVFAGGYPDTQYF
.	.	TRBV18	TRBJ1-2	TGTGCCAGCTCACCGGGGGCGCCCGTAGGCTACACCTTC	CASSPGAPVGYTF
.	.	TRBV7-2	TRBJ2-7	TGTGCCAGCAGCTTAGGAGGGCTTAACTACGAGCAGTACTTC	CASSLGGLNYEQYF
.	TRBD2	TRBV30	TRBJ2-7	TGTGCCTGGAGGCGGACTAGCAGCTACGAGCAGTACTTC	CAWRRTSSYEQYF
.	.	TRBV5-6	TRBJ1-1	TGTGCCAGCAGCTCGATAATGAACACTGAAGCTTTCTTT	CASSSIMNTEAFF
.	TRBD1	TRBV7-9	TRBJ1-1	TGTGCCAGCAGCCACGGGACAGGGCGGACTGAAGCTTTCTTT	CASSHGTGRTEAFF
large	TRBD1	TRBV28	TRBJ1-1	TGTGCCAGTAAGGGACGTCGACAGGGTAAGGTCCCTGAAGCTTTCTTT	CASKGRRQGKVPEAFF
.	TRBD1	TRBV18	TRBJ2-1	TGTGCCAGCTCACCACCGGTCAGGGGGTCTTACAATGAGCAGTTCTTC	CASSPPVRGSYNEQFF
.	.	TRBV6-5	TRBJ1-2	TGTGCCAGCAGTTACGGGGGTGCGAATGGCTACACCTTC	CASSYGGANGYTF
.	.	TRBV6-5	TRBJ1-1	TGTGCCAGCAGACAAAAGGGGGGAATGAACACTGAAGCTTTCTTT	CASRQKGGMNTEAFF
.	TRBD1	TRBV9	TRBJ1-1	TGTGCCAGCAGCGTGGGGACAGAGAACACTGAAGCTTTCTTT	CASSVGTENTEAFF
.	TRBD1	TRBV6-6	TRBJ1-6	TGTGCCAGCAGTACGGGACAGGGTGGTTCACCCCTCCACTTT	CASSTGQGGSPLHF
.	.	TRBV14	TRBJ2-3	TGTGCCAGCAGCCAAAACGGACTTCTCAACACAGATACGCAGTATTTT	CASSQNGLLNTDTQYF
.	TRBD1	TRBV5-1	TRBJ2-1	TGCGCCAGCAGCTTCGACCGGGACAGGGACTTCTTC	CASSFDRDRDFF
.	.	TRBV27	TRBJ1-2	TGTGCCAGCAGTTCCCATTGGGGAAACTATGGCTACACCTTC	CASSSHWGNYGYTF
.	.	TRBV19	TRBJ2-3	TGTGCCAGTAGCCACGGGACACCCCGAGGGGGAGATACGCAGTATTTT	CASSHGTPRGGDTQYF
.	TRBD2	TRBV29-1	TRBJ2-1	TGCAGCGTCACTTCTGGGCCTAGCGGGAGAAATGAGCAGTTCTTC	CSVTSGPSGRNEQFF
few	TRBD1	TRBV10-2	TRBJ2-2	TGCGCCAGCAGTGTCTACTTTGGACAGGGGTTGAGGTCCGGGGAGCTGTTTTTT	CASSVYFGQGLRSGELFF
.	.	TRBV19	TRBJ1-2	TGTGCCAGTAGACGCCAAGGGCAAAACTATGGCTACACCTTC	CASRRQGQNYGYTF
.	.	TRBV2	TRBJ2-6	TGTGCCAGCAGTGGCCCCGGTTACCGATACAAAAGTCGGGCCAACGTCCTGACTTTC	CASSGPGYRYKSRANVLTF
.	.	TRBV5-8	TRBJ2-5	TGTGCCGGTGGCGGGATGGAGACCCAGTACTTC	CAGGGMETQYF
.	.	TRBV6-4	TRBJ2-6	TGTGCCAGCAGTTTAGGTGGCTCACGACAAAGTCGGGCCAACGTCCTGACTTTC	CASSLGGSRQSRANVLTF
.	.	TRBV29-1	TRBJ1-1	TGCAGCTCCCACTCAGGTGTGAACACTGAAGCTTTCTTT	CSSHSGVNTEAFF
.	.	TRBV5-5	TRBJ1-2	TGTGCCAGCAGCTCCCTGGACAGCTATGGCTACACCTTC	CASSSLDSYGYTF
.	.	TRBV7-9	TRBJ2-1	TGTGCCAGCAGCTTAATCTGGACCGCACCCTACAATGAGCAGTTCTTC	CASSLIWTAPYNEQFF
few	.	TRBV30	TRBJ1-6	TGTGCCTGGAGTGAGGGCCCTGGGCGGTCACCCCTCCACTTT	CAWSEGPGRSPLHF
.	.	TRBV7-5	TRBJ1-4	TGTGTCAGAAGCTTAGCGGGGTTATTTAGCTGCCCTCTCGTCTGGGAGCCAAATGAAAAACTGTTTTTT	CVRSLAGLFSCPLVWEPNEKLFF
few	.	TRBV5-1	TRBJ2-1	TGCGCCAGCAGCTCGGGACTCACCAACTCCTACAATGAGCAGTTCTTC	CASSSGLTNSYNEQFF
few	.	TRBV11-2	TRBJ1-1	TGTGCCAGCAGCACACAGGGTGGCACTGAAGCTTTCTTT	CASSTQGGTEAFF
.	TRBD1	TRBV19	TRBJ1-5	TGTGCCAGTAGTATAAGGGACAGGAAAAATAGCAATCAGCCCCAGCATTTT	CASSIRDRKNSNQPQHF
.	TRBD2	TRBV6-1	TRBJ2-3	TGTGCCAGCAGTGAAACTAGCGGGGGGACAGATACGCAGTATTTT	CASSETSGGTDTQYF
.	TRBD2	TRBV4-2	TRBJ2-7	TGTGCCAGCAGCCAAGACGGGACTAGTACCTACGAGCAGTACTTC	CASSQDGTSTYEQYF
.	TRBD2	TRBV19	TRBJ2-1	TGTGCCAGTAGTATATACGGTGGACTAGCGGGAGGGATACAGTTCTTC	CASSIYGGLAGGIQFF